The 24 T cell receptor beta chains given below trace back to one sample, sequenced in a study of vaccination effects on CD4 cells after COVID-19. Profiled with immunoSEQ multiplex PCR; TCRdb holds only in-frame clones, not every one. The sample contains around 40,000 clones, under 80% of which appear only once. Antigen specificity for these receptors is unknown. Under the ViraFEST assay, PBMC were stimulated with viral peptide pools so that antigen-specific CD4+ T cells expanded. Sequencing was performed afterwards. Culture proceeded for nine to eleven days, and CD4+ T cells were then isolated. The person acquired a PCR-confirmed SARS-CoV-2 infection between March and December 2020. The specimen was CD4+ T cells from PBMCs cultured with a peptide pool, collected before COVID-19 vaccination. These TCRs come from a human donor who had a prior SARS-CoV-2 infection.

The chain joins TRBV27 to TRBJ2-1; D not certain. V dropped 3 bases and J dropped 10 bases, with 19 bases sitting between them. The germline gives CDR1 MNHEY, CDR2 SMNVEV (reference sequence). The CDR3 covers 15 residues. CDR3 DNA: TGTGCCAGCAGTTTCTCAGGCCCTCGGAGTGGAGAGCAGTTCTTC. Translating gives CASSFSGPRSGEQFF.

The genes are TRBV15 and TRBJ1-2; D is ambiguous. Trimming removed 5 bases from V and 2 bases from J, with 12 bases in between. The CDR3 length is 14 residues. Germline V gene sequence: CDR1 LNHNV, CDR2 YYDKDF (reference sequence). The CDR3 region is CATSPPGRNYGYTF. CDR3 in DNA: TGTGCCACCAGCCCCCCCGGGCGGAACTATGGCTACACCTTC.

The V gene is TRBV6-5, the J gene TRBJ1-3, with D tentatively TRBD1 (5 bases). The CDR3 length is 15 residues. Germline-derived CDR1 and CDR2 are MNHEY and SVGAGI. V was shortened by 4 bases and J by 4 bases, with 14 bases between the two germline ends. The CDR3 nucleotides read TGTGCCAGCAGTTCGTCTGGGACCGCCGGAAACACCATATATTTT. It yields the protein CASSSSGTAGNTIYF.

The CDR3: CAWSVSGSETQYF. CDR3 sequence (DNA): TGTGCCTGGAGTGTTAGCGGGAGCGAGACCCAGTACTTC. The V gene is TRBV30, the J gene TRBJ2-5, with TRBD2 matching 9 bases. Trimming removed 0 bases from V and 5 bases from J; junction bases left unmatched: 1. There are 13 residues in the CDR3. Germline V gene lookup returns CDR1 GTSNPN and CDR2 SVGIG (reference sequence).

The rearrangement links TRBV11-2 to TRBJ2-3, with D possibly being TRBD2 (5 bases). Trimming removed 0 bases from V and 5 bases from J, with 12 bases in between. CDR3 size: 15 residues. Germline V gene sequence: CDR1 SGHAT, CDR2 FQNNGV. CDR3: CASSLDGVRGDTQYF. The CDR3 region has the DNA TGTGCCAGCAGCTTAGATGGGGTTCGGGGAGATACGCAGTATTTT.

This chain uses TRBV11-3 with TRBJ2-5; 8 nucleotides match TRBD2. The V gene end was trimmed by 4 bases and the J gene end by 6 bases; junction bases not matched to a gene: 10. The CDR3 length is 15 residues. CDR1 SGHNT and CDR2 YENEEA come from the germline V gene. In DNA form, the CDR3 reads TGTGCCAGCAGCTCCTACGCGGGAGGAGGGCAGACCCAGTACTTC. This translates into CASSSYAGGGQTQYF.

The V and J genes are TRBV7-3 and TRBJ2-1; TRBD2 agrees at 8 bases. The CDR3 is 15 residues long. J was trimmed by 8 bases and V by 2 bases; bases with no gene match: 8. Germline V gene data show CDR1 as SGHTA and CDR2 as FQGTGA. The CDR3 sequence is CASSLQAGVVYEQFF. As DNA, the CDR3 is TGTGCCAGCAGCTTACAAGCGGGGGTGGTCTATGAGCAGTTCTTC.

The rearrangement uses TRBV19 and TRBJ1-2; TRBD1 might be the D (6 bases). V dropped 0 bases and J dropped 3 bases, with 11 bases sitting between them. The CDR3 runs to 15 residues. The V gene's germline CDR1 is LNHDA and CDR2 SQIVND (reference sequence). CDR3 amino acids: CASSIEQGSYYGYTF. The CDR3, as DNA: TGTGCCAGTAGTATAGAGCAGGGGTCGTACTATGGCTACACCTTC.

The J gene is TRBJ2-7, the V gene TRBV6-5; D not resolved. The CDR3 loop spans 13 amino acids. The V gene lost 8 bases and the J gene lost 3 bases, with 14 bases spanning the gap. Germline V gene sequence: CDR1 MNHEY, CDR2 SVGAGI. The CDR3 DNA is TGTGCCAGCGCTGCGGTTTACCTCTACGAGCAGTACTTC. This sequence encodes CASAAVYLYEQYF.

The CDR3 loop reads CASSSTTGYPAANEKLFF. The CDR3 DNA reads TGTGCCAGCAGCTCGACTACAGGGTACCCTGCGGCTAATGAAAAACTGTTTTTT. V usage is TRBV5-8 and J usage is TRBJ1-4; the D gene is possibly TRBD1 (6 bases). Trimming shortened V by 3 bases and J by 3 bases, and 21 bases separated the two germline ends. The CDR3 totals 18 residues. Germline V gene sequence: CDR1 SGHTS, CDR2 YDEGEE.

This clone is a singleton in its sample. V and J are TRBV11-1 and TRBJ2-1; a weak D match, TRBD2 (5 bases). From germline, CDR1 is SGHAT and CDR2 FQDESV (reference sequence). CDR3 length equals 14 residues. V dropped 1 base and J dropped 4 bases, with 8 bases sitting between them. In DNA form, the CDR3 reads TGTGCCAGCAGCTTAGTAGGAGGTTACAATGAGCAGTTCTTC. Protein product: CASSLVGGYNEQFF.

The rearrangement joins TRBV5-1 to TRBJ2-2, with no clear D. CDR3 length: 16 residues. Trimming removed 2 bases at V and 1 base at J, with 12 bases between. In germline, CDR1 is SGHRS, CDR2 YFSETQ. The CDR3 is CASSFGGVENTGELFF. DNA for the CDR3: TGCGCCAGCAGCTTCGGTGGGGTGGAGAACACCGGGGAGCTGTTTTTT. Based on the CDR3 plus reference TRBV5-1 and TRBJ2-2, the full variable domain is KAGVTQTPRYLIKTRGQQVTLSCSPISGHRSVSWYQQTPGQGLQFLFEYFSETQRNKGNFPGRFSGRQFSNSRSEMNVSTLELGDSALYLCASSFGGVENTGELFFGEGSRLTVL.

The chain joins TRBV7-2 to TRBJ2-7, with D possibly TRBD2 on 5 matching bases. This CDR3 is 15 amino acids long. The germline V gene has CDR1 SGHTA and CDR2 FQGNSA. Trimming cost V 0 bases and J 5 bases, with 14 bases left between them. CDR3 sequence: CASSLAMRRVNEQYF. CDR3 in DNA: TGTGCCAGCAGCTTAGCGATGCGGCGGGTCAACGAGCAGTACTTC.

This clone turned up a few times. The rearrangement links TRBV28 to TRBJ2-7, with a tentative D call TRBD2 (5 bases). In germline, CDR1 is MDHEN, CDR2 SYDVKM. This CDR3 comprises 15 residues. V shed 2 bases and J shed 1 base, with 12 bases lying between them. The CDR3 is CASSLGGSGSYEQYF. The CDR3, as DNA: TGTGCCAGCAGTTTAGGAGGCTCCGGGTCCTACGAGCAGTACTTC.

This clone has a handful of counts. V usage is TRBV7-2 and J usage is TRBJ2-5, with 8 bases that match TRBD2. This CDR3 comprises 14 residues. Germline CDR1 is SGHTA and CDR2 is FQGNSA. V gave up 3 bases and J gave up 2 bases; unmatched junction bases: 2. The CDR3 is CASSFQRGQETQYF. The CDR3 region has the DNA TGTGCCAGCAGCTTCCAGCGGGGGCAAGAGACCCAGTACTTC.

V is TRBV18 and J is TRBJ2-1; 9 nucleotides align to TRBD1. Trimming at V came to 1 base and at J to 2 bases, leaving 0 bases not matched to a gene. Germline loops: CDR1 KGHSH, CDR2 LQKENI. This CDR3 has 15 residues. CDR3 region: CASSPRTGAYNEQFF. As DNA, the CDR3 is TGTGCCAGCTCACCACGGACAGGGGCCTACAATGAGCAGTTCTTC.

The rearrangement links TRBV4-3 to TRBJ1-5; D possibly corresponds to TRBD1 (5 bases). The V end was cut by 2 bases, the J end by 2 bases, with 19 bases between. Germline V lookup: CDR1 LGHNA, CDR2 YSLEER. CDR3 length equals 18 residues. DNA for the CDR3: TGCGCCAGCAGCCAATGGTTGAGGAATAGGGGAGGCAATCAGCCCCAGCATTTT. As protein: CASSQWLRNRGGNQPQHF.

Comments on this clone: Germline and junction disagree at one end, which may indicate a read error. The CDR3 region is CASRIIAENIQYF. As DNA, the CDR3 is TGTGCCAGCAGAATAATAGCCGAAAACATTCAGTACTTC. The chain carries TRBV13 and TRBJ2-4, with D unclear. The CDR3 consists of 13 residues. The germline V gene has CDR1 PRHDT and CDR2 FYEKMQ (reference sequence).

This clone was observed a few times. The J gene is TRBJ2-3, the V gene TRBV7-2; D uncertain. With 2 bases removed from V and 3 bases from J, the gap between germline ends came to 3 bases. In germline, CDR1 is SGHTA, CDR2 FQGNSA. The CDR3 has 12 residues. Written as DNA, the CDR3 is TGTGCCAGCAGCTTAAAGACAGATACGCAGTATTTT. This sequence encodes CASSLKTDTQYF.

This chain links TRBV4-3 with TRBJ1-6, with D unclear. Germline V gives CDR1 LGHNA, CDR2 YSLEER. V was cut by 4 bases and J by 2 bases, with 6 bases left in between. This CDR3 spans 14 amino acids. In DNA, the CDR3 is TGCGCCAGCAGCCCCGGGCCCTATAATTCACCCCTCCACTTT. It is translated as CASSPGPYNSPLHF.

This clone has more than one count but fewer than ten. The chain combines TRBV9 with TRBJ2-2, with 10 positions matching TRBD1. Trimming at V came to 0 bases and at J to 0 bases, leaving 2 bases not matched to a gene. CDR3 length: 17 residues. Looked up from germline, CDR1 is SGDLS and CDR2 is YYNGEE. The CDR3 sequence is CASSVATGGANTGELFF. The CDR3 DNA reads as TGTGCCAGCAGCGTAGCGACAGGGGGCGCGAACACCGGGGAGCTGTTTTTT.

This clone has a handful of counts. The rearrangement links TRBV5-4 to TRBJ1-2; 12 bases line up with TRBD1. The CDR3 has 13 amino acids. V shed 10 bases, J shed 5 bases, and the junction held 6 bases outside the gene matches. Per the germline V gene, CDR1 is SGHNT and CDR2 is YYREEE (reference sequence). The CDR3 region has the DNA TGTGCCGCAGGGACAGGGGGCATGTATGGCTACACCTTC. Translated, it gives CAAGTGGMYGYTF.

The rearrangement joins TRBV18 to TRBJ2-3, with D unclear. Germline V CDR1 and CDR2: KGHSH, LQKENI. This CDR3 is 15 amino acids long. Between the trimmed V and J ends, which lost 3 bases and 0 bases, there was a span of 10 bases. The chain's CDR3 is CASSPVGPSTDTQYF. The CDR3 region has the DNA TGTGCCAGCTCACCTGTGGGTCCTAGCACAGATACGCAGTATTTT.

This clone was recorded a few times. J is TRBJ2-1 and V is TRBV2, with D perhaps TRBD2 (6 bases). Germline values: CDR1 SNHLY, CDR2 FYNNEI. The CDR3 is 11 amino acids. The V and J ends lost 6 bases and 10 bases respectively, with 10 bases between them. The CDR3 DNA follows: TGTGCCAGCAGCGCGGGATCCGAGCAGTTCTTC. This gives the protein CASSAGSEQFF.